The entry that follows covers one T cell receptor beta chain sequence. In the authors' methods: Estimated nucleated cell counts came from reference gene primer amplification. Clones were read by immunoSEQ multiplex PCR, and TCRdb kept only the in-frame ones, dropping some. The V and J calls and the clone size are those of that table, but D and trimming were determined from the DNA. Seen here are about 130,000 clones, around nine tenths observed once, and the top ten hold less than 3%. The sample originates from a study of blood T cell repertoires in COVID-19. Overall study context: Specimens from acute and convalescent COVID-19 originated in the United States, Italy and Spain. PBMCs, B-cell-depleted T cells, or T cells provided the cDNA or gDNA that made up the material.

Germline CDR1 KGHDR, CDR2 SFDVKD. Trimming shortened V by 0 bases and J by 0 bases, and 16 bases separated the two germline ends. The CDR3 is 18 amino acids. The receptor comes from a man between 60 and 70 years old with active or convalescent COVID-19. Sequenced: peripheral blood. The chain couples TRBV24-1 to TRBJ1-1; tentative D call: TRBD1 (5 bases). CDR3 protein: CATSDLQVDSLMNTEAFF. In DNA, the CDR3 is TGTGCCACCAGTGATTTGCAGGTCGACAGCTTAATGAACACTGAAGCTTTCTTT.